One and the same sample provided the 27 T cell receptor beta chains below, sequenced in a study of T cell repertoires in cytomegalovirus infection (dated by TCRdb to between 2018 and 2021). Sequenced using an Illumina HiSeq 1500. TCRdb reprocessed the public reads (quality trimming at Q25 with fastp, clone calling with MiXCR) and kept in-frame beta chains. Every entry covers one CDR3 protein and lists the most common genes and DNA from its rows. The sample has hundreds of thousands of distinct CDR3 sequences on record, roughly 18% of them singletons. The top ten hold 8.7% of the sample. Material for sequencing was PBMCs. Receptor source: a human donor in good health (CMV status not recorded). Some clones in this sample may be carry-over from other donors' samples.

V is TRBV6-2 or TRBV6-3 and J is TRBJ2-1; tentatively, D is TRBD1 (6 bases). Trimming took off 5 bases at V and 4 bases at J, with 6 bases between the two ends. Germline CDR1 MNHEY, CDR2 SVGEGT. This CDR3 comprises 12 residues. The CDR3 reads CASSRGYNEQFF. DNA of the CDR3: TGTGCCAGCAGTAGGGGGTACAATGAGCAGTTCTTC.

In its sample, this clonotype was seen many times. The chain has TRBV12-3 or TRBV12-4 and TRBJ1-1; D might be TRBD1 (5 bases). Trimming took off 5 bases at V and 1 base at J, with 14 bases between the two ends. The CDR3 has 15 amino acids. The CDR3 DNA follows: TGTGCCAGCAGTATTCGTTGGGGGGAGAACACTGAAGCTTTCTTT. This gives the protein CASSIRWGENTEAFF.

The CDR3: CASSLGRSQETQYF. CDR3 bases: TGTGCCAGCAGCCTCGGACGGAGCCAAGAGACCCAGTACTTC. V is TRBV7-6 and J is TRBJ2-5; no firm D call. The germline gives CDR1 SGHVS, CDR2 FNYEAQ. The ends were cut back, 5 bases at V and 1 base at J, with 11 bases in the middle. The length of the CDR3 is 14 residues.

This clonotype was counted at least ten times. The chain links TRBV7-2 to TRBJ1-4; D perhaps matches TRBD1 (6 bases). This CDR3 is 14 amino acids long. CDR1 is SGHTA, CDR2 FQGNSA, per germline. The V end was cut by 5 bases, the J end by 10 bases, with 17 bases between. The CDR3 loop is CASSQDRSGGKLFF. In nucleotides, the CDR3 is TGTGCCAGCAGCCAGGACAGATCGGGAGGAAAACTGTTTTTT.

The CDR3 region has the DNA TGTGCCAGCAGCTCCTGGCAGTACAATGAGCAGTTCTTC. Translation gives CASSSWQYNEQFF. The chain joins TRBV7-2 to TRBJ2-1; D not certain. V lost 4 bases to trimming and J lost 4 bases, with 8 bases between them. Germline loops: CDR1 SGHTA, CDR2 FQGNSA. The CDR3 covers 13 residues.

This clonotype was seen a few times. J is TRBJ2-7 and V is TRBV28; D is unclear. Germline V gives CDR1 MDHEN, CDR2 SYDVKM. This CDR3 has 11 amino acids. V shed 10 bases and J shed 2 bases, with 9 bases lying between them. The CDR3 DNA reads TGTGCCACTTCAGACGCCTACGAGCAGTACTTC. Protein: CATSDAYEQYF.

This clonotype has at least ten counts. The V call is TRBV19, the J call TRBJ1-5; D may be TRBD1 (5 bases). The germline gives CDR1 LNHDA, CDR2 SQIVND (reference sequence). V was cut by 9 bases and J by 2 bases, with 17 bases left in between. This CDR3 spans 15 amino acids. This chain's CDR3 is CASWGRGRGNQPQHF. The DNA for the CDR3 is TGTGCCAGCTGGGGTAGGGGAAGAGGCAATCAGCCCCAGCATTTT.

This clonotype was observed at least ten times. The genes are TRBV11-2 and TRBJ2-3, with D unclear. The CDR3 has 15 amino acids. Germline V gene sequence: CDR1 SGHAT, CDR2 FQNNGV. The V and J ends lost 1 base and 2 bases respectively, with 10 bases between them. The CDR3 loop reads CASSLVKSYTDTQYF. The CDR3 coding sequence is TGTGCCAGCAGCTTAGTTAAGTCTTACACAGATACGCAGTATTTT.

This clonotype was seen ten or more times. This chain connects TRBV11-2 to TRBJ1-5; tentative D call: TRBD1 (6 bases). This CDR3 has 15 residues. CDR1 and CDR2 (germline): SGHAT, FQNNGV. The V gene lost 3 bases and the J gene lost 3 bases, with 12 bases spanning the gap. DNA of the CDR3: TGTGCCAGCAGCTTCGATGGACAGCCCAATCAGCCCCAGCATTTT. This gives the protein CASSFDGQPNQPQHF. The full variable domain, with the rest looked up from reference TRBV11-2 and TRBJ1-5, is EAGVAQSPRYKIIEKRQSVAFWCNPISGHATLYWYQQILGQGPKLLIQFQNNGVVDDSQLPKDRFSAERLKGVDSTLKIQPAKLEDSAVYLCASSFDGQPNQPQHFGDGTRLSIL.

The chain is built from TRBV12-3 or TRBV12-4 and TRBJ2-1, with TRBD1 as a possible D gene (6 bases). Trimming removed 4 bases at V and 6 bases at J, with 19 bases between. This CDR3 comprises 16 residues. The CDR3 nucleotides are TGTGCCAGCAGTTGGGGCACCGGGACACCAGCCAATGAGCAGTTCTTC. Amino acids: CASSWGTGTPANEQFF.

The chain recombines TRBV15 with TRBJ2-7; D is unresolved. Deletions cut 0 bases from V and 2 bases from J, with 2 bases between. CDR3 size: 12 residues. The germline CDR1 and CDR2 sequences are LNHNV and YYDKDF (reference sequence). CDR3 nucleotides: TGTGCCACCAGCAGAGATACCTACGAGCAGTACGTC. Amino acids: CATSRDTYEQYV.

This clonotype was counted many times. The chain links TRBV7-8 to TRBJ2-2, with a weak D call TRBD2 (5 bases). Trimming cost V 0 bases and J 1 base, with 9 bases left between them. Germline lookup yields CDR1 SGHVS and CDR2 FQNEAQ. This CDR3 is built from 16 residues. The CDR3 here is CASSLATGENTGELFF. The CDR3 nucleotides read TGTGCCAGCAGCTTAGCAACCGGGGAGAACACCGGGGAGCTGTTTTTT.

This clonotype was found many times. This rearrangement joins TRBV7-2 to TRBJ1-6; 8 bases agree with TRBD1. The J segment lost 8 bases and the V segment lost 5 bases, leaving 5 bases of the junction unmatched. CDR1 is SGHTA, CDR2 FQGNSA, per germline. The CDR3 is 14 amino acids. CDR3 in amino acids: CASSGDRGYSPLHF. CDR3 DNA: TGTGCCAGCAGCGGAGACAGGGGCTATTCACCCCTCCACTTT. Supplemented by reference TRBV7-2 and TRBJ1-6, the full variable domain reads GAGVSQSPSNKVTEKGKDVELRCDPISGHTALYWYRQSLGQGLEFLIYFQGNSAPDKSGLPSDRFSAERTGGSVSTLTIQRTQQEDSAVYLCASSGDRGYSPLHFGNGTRLTVT.

This clonotype was counted a few times. The chain has TRBV11-2 and TRBJ2-3; the D call may be TRBD1 or TRBD2 (6 bases each). The CDR3 has 17 residues. Trimming stripped 5 bases from V and 1 base from J, with 19 bases between. CDR1 and CDR2 from the germline V gene are SGHAT and FQNNGV. The CDR3 reads CASSGEKGGSGTDTQYF. The CDR3 nucleotides are TGTGCCAGCAGCGGCGAGAAAGGGGGGAGCGGCACAGATACGCAGTATTTT.

There are many counts of this clonotype. The chain recombines TRBV15 with TRBJ1-5; D is undetermined. The V gene lost 0 bases and the J gene lost 4 bases, with 4 bases spanning the gap. Germline loops: CDR1 LNHNV, CDR2 YYDKDF (reference sequence). The CDR3 totals 13 residues. The CDR3 loop reads CATSRDPNQPQHF. DNA of the CDR3: TGTGCCACCAGCAGAGACCCGAATCAGCCCCAGCATTTT.

This clonotype was counted ten times or more. The chain combines TRBV7-6 with TRBJ2-2; 8 nucleotides align to TRBD2. Looked up from germline, CDR1 is SGHVS and CDR2 is FNYEAQ. The ends lost 0 bases at V and 0 bases at J; junction bases unmatched: 3. This CDR3 is 17 amino acids long. The CDR3 region is CASSLASGGPNTGELFF. Here the CDR3 DNA reads TGTGCCAGCAGCTTAGCCAGCGGGGGACCGAACACCGGGGAGCTGTTTTTT.

A few counts support this clonotype. This chain connects TRBV5-4 to TRBJ2-4; D is ambiguous. V was cut by 6 bases and J by 2 bases, with 15 bases left in between. The CDR3 consists of 15 residues. Germline CDR1 is SGHNT and CDR2 is YYREEE (reference sequence). The CDR3 sequence is CASTPDPASKNIQYF. CDR3 in DNA: TGTGCCAGCACCCCGGACCCGGCATCCAAAAACATTCAGTACTTC.

A remark on this clonotype: A much larger clone differs by one base, so this may be a read error. The chain uses TRBV7-9 and TRBJ2-7, with 8 bases aligning to TRBD2. From germline, CDR1 is SEHNR and CDR2 FQNEAQ (reference sequence). The CDR3 consists of 16 residues. This CDR3 is CAGSLFLSGGSYEQYF. The CDR3 region has the DNA TGTGCCGGCAGCTTATTTCTGAGCGGGGGATCCTACGAGCAGTACTTC.

In its sample, this clonotype was seen many times. The chain recombines TRBV4-2 with TRBJ1-3; TRBD1 matches 11 bases. This CDR3 has 17 residues. J lost 2 bases, V lost 4 bases, and 7 bases had no gene match. The germline CDR1 and CDR2 sequences are LGHNA and YNFKEQ. The CDR3 spells CASSLRTGGQAGNTIYF. CDR3 in DNA: TGTGCCAGCAGCCTACGGACAGGGGGCCAGGCTGGAAACACCATATATTTT.

The chain joins TRBV15 to TRBJ2-5, with 8 bases identical to TRBD1. The germline gives CDR1 LNHNV, CDR2 YYDKDF (reference sequence). The J segment lost 2 bases and the V segment lost 6 bases, leaving 8 bases of the junction unmatched. This CDR3 contains 15 residues. The CDR3 spells CATSSGGTGQETQYF. In nucleotides, the CDR3 is TGTGCCACCAGTTCGGGCGGGACAGGACAAGAGACCCAGTACTTC.

The rearrangement links TRBV19 to TRBJ2-1; D may be TRBD1 or TRBD2 (5 bases each). The germline gives CDR1 LNHDA, CDR2 SQIVND (reference sequence). V lost 1 base and J 0 bases, leaving 16 bases between the germline ends. This CDR3 comprises 18 residues. The CDR3 sequence is CASSIGGALHHSYNEQFF. In DNA, the CDR3 is TGTGCCAGTAGTATAGGAGGGGCACTACACCACTCCTACAATGAGCAGTTCTTC. The full variable domain, in which reference TRBV19 and TRBJ2-1 provide the parts outside the CDR3, is DGGITQSPKYLFRKEGQNVTLSCEQNLNHDAMYWYRQDPGQGLRLIYYSQIVNDFQKGDIAEGYSVSREKKESFPLTVTSAQKNPTAFYLCASSIGGALHHSYNEQFFGPGTRLTVL.

The rearrangement joins TRBV6-2 or TRBV6-3 to TRBJ2-3; no clear D gene. The germline V gene encodes CDR1 MNHEY and CDR2 SVGEGT. Trimming took off 5 bases at V and 6 bases at J, with 18 bases between the two ends. This CDR3 spans 15 amino acids. CDR3 region: CASSERPLNGDTQYF. In DNA, the CDR3 is TGTGCCAGCAGTGAAAGACCGCTAAATGGGGATACGCAGTATTTT.

This clonotype was observed at least ten times. The chain is built from TRBV7-2 and TRBJ2-3, with D maybe TRBD2 (7 bases). Trimming pared 8 bases from V and 4 bases from J, leaving 16 bases between. Germline V gene lookup returns CDR1 SGHTA and CDR2 FQGNSA. The CDR3 sequence is 14 residues long. The CDR3 DNA is TGTGCCAGCTCCCGAGGGGGGGGGGCAGATACGCAGTATTTT. Its protein product is CASSRGGGADTQYF. Supplemented by reference TRBV7-2 and TRBJ2-3, the full variable domain reads GAGVSQSPSNKVTEKGKDVELRCDPISGHTALYWYRQSLGQGLEFLIYFQGNSAPDKSGLPSDRFSAERTGGSVSTLTIQRTQQEDSAVYLCASSRGGGADTQYFGPGTRLTVL.

In its sample, this clonotype was seen many times. V usage is TRBV6-1 and J usage is TRBJ1-5; D is perhaps TRBD1 (5 bases). From germline, CDR1 is MNHNS and CDR2 SASEGT. V lost 5 bases and J lost 2, with 16 bases in between. The CDR3 spans 16 residues. CDR3 in DNA: TGTGCCAGCAGTCTGGGTGGGGGAGGCGGCAATCAGCCCCAGCATTTT. This gives the protein CASSLGGGGGNQPQHF.

This clonotype came up a few times. V gene TRBV6-1 combines with J gene TRBJ2-1; D call uncertain. CDR1 MNHNS and CDR2 SASEGT come from the germline V gene. Trimming removed 7 bases from V and 0 bases from J, with 7 bases in between. The CDR3 is made up of 13 amino acids. The CDR3 sequence: CASMLDSYNEQFF. The CDR3 DNA reads as TGTGCCAGCATGTTGGACTCCTACAATGAGCAGTTCTTC.

The V and J genes are TRBV10-3 and TRBJ2-5, with 7 bases identical to TRBD1. The CDR3 contains 14 residues. CDR1 is ENHRY, CDR2 SYGVKD, per germline. V was clipped by 0 bases and J by 4 bases; unmatched bases: 2. The CDR3 sequence: CAISESRTGETQYF. The CDR3 DNA is TGTGCCATCAGTGAGTCGCGGACAGGAGAGACCCAGTACTTC.

This clonotype was counted a few times. This rearrangement joins TRBV6-1 to TRBJ2-1; D call uncertain. Trimming removed 7 bases from V and 10 bases from J, with 11 bases in between. This CDR3 has 11 amino acids. The germline CDR1 and CDR2 sequences are MNHNS and SASEGT. The CDR3 loop is CASTEGFEQFF. CDR3 sequence (DNA): TGTGCCAGCACCGAAGGGTTCGAGCAGTTCTTC.